This entry features one T cell receptor beta chain sequence. What antigen it recognizes has not been identified. Nothing much larger sits one base from this clone, and base qualities are not available. The first patient joined ICON in the first half of 2016, and enrollment wrapped up when the last patient was enrolled in late 2018. Fresh tumor and matched uninvolved tissue for in-depth immune analyses, including TCR sequencing, were collected from a subcohort of around 76 patients. No cell sorting was done, and TCR sequencing was instead run on DNA isolated from bulk tissue. This record comes from a study of tumor-infiltrating lymphocytes in localized non-small cell lung cancer (dated by TCRdb to 2020 to 2022). In the study overall: Patients whose samples were collected after neoadjuvant chemotherapy, as well as both smokers and never-smokers and several histologies, were included in the cohort. Each patient provided resected tumor tissue plus uninvolved lung tissue from the same patient, with the uninvolved lung tissue described as non-adjacent to the tumor. A total of approximately 50 patients were part of the paired comparison of immunoSEQ T-cell fraction between tumor and uninvolved lung. The same patients underwent several integrated assays, with TCR sequencing performed together with flow cytometry, multiplex immunofluorescence, RNA-seq, exome sequencing and proteomics. In total, the ICON cohort consisted of over a hundred surgical patients with localized non-small cell lung cancer who had their tumors resected.

V loses 4 bases of germline sequence and J loses 4 bases, and the interval between the two ends is 8 bases. The CDR3, cysteine through phenylalanine, is 13 amino acids long. The read is trimmed to its CDR3 DNA, 39 bases read in frame from base 1. The germline V gene supplies CDR1 SGDLS and CDR2 YYNGEE. The immunoSEQ assay used for TCR sequencing gave the T-cell fraction in both tumor and uninvolved lung tissue. The paper's processing steps were these. To analyze survival, patients were divided into a high T-cell fraction group (upper tertile) and a low T-cell fraction group (lower two tertiles), and the two groups were compared using a log-rank test. A signed-rank test was used to test paired tumor versus uninvolved lung differences in T-cell fraction. In TCRdb, the immuneACCESS table is reduced to in-frame sequences with V and J assigned. These tables do not hold every clone; where another copy was compared, an unresolved V gene accounts for under half, and the others remain unexplained. V, J and clone size reflect that table, while D and trimming were determined from the DNA. This sample holds some 15,000 clones; approximately 85% were observed only once. The ten largest clones take up approximately 21% of the sample.

The study at large found these results: In line with immunofluorescence CD3 counts, TCRbeta sequencing supported higher T cell infiltration in tumors compared with uninvolved lung tissue. The TCR-derived T-cell fraction showed no difference between the flow cytometry-defined immunotypes IM1 (good prognosis) and IM2 (poor prognosis). Because different pieces of the same tissue were used for different assays, technical variation could not be separated from intratumor heterogeneity. Recurrence-free survival showed no association with tumor T-cell fraction measured by TCR sequencing (p = 0.61). Because assay coverage varied across patients depending on available tissue quantity, TCR sequencing was performed for only a subset of the cohort.

The TCR originated in a human donor with non-small cell lung cancer. Sequencing was done on a sample of lung tumor tissue. Rearrangement joined TRBV9 to TRBJ2-2; the D gene cannot be named for sure. CDR3 reads: CASSSTVTGELFF. The DNA sequence reads TGTGCCAGCAGCTCCACAGTCACCGGGGAGCTGTTTTTT.